These T cell receptor beta chains were read from a single sample in a study of blood T cell repertoires in COVID-19. Clones were sequenced by immunoSEQ multiplex PCR, and TCRdb holds only the in-frame ones, with some missing. This table has 180,000 or so clones, about 77% appearing once. The source material was peripheral blood. Every receptor here comes from a woman older than 75 with active or convalescent COVID-19. The CDR3 runs from the conserved cysteine through the conserved F or W. The D gene is left open where the match is weak. Clone size is not always given. Where it is, it says once, few, many or a class for expanded clones.

cdr3_aa cdr3_nt clone_size d_call j_call v_call
CASSIRGDTGELFF TGTGCCAGTAGTATCCGGGGGGACACCGGGGAGCTGTTTTTT . TRBD2 TRBJ2-2 TRBV19
CASSSGTQHF TGTGCCAGCAGCTCCGGGACCCAGCATTTT few . TRBJ1-5 TRBV5-4
CASSSIHRGNYGYTF TGTGCCAGCAGTTCCATCCACAGGGGGAACTATGGCTACACCTTC . TRBD1 TRBJ1-2 TRBV28
CASRLTGASGLYGYTF TGTGCCAGCAGGCTGACAGGGGCCTCGGGTCTCTATGGCTACACCTTC . TRBD1 TRBJ1-2 TRBV27
CASSFYAGTGAYEQYF TGTGCCAGCAGCTTTTATGCGGGGACTGGGGCCTACGAGCAGTACTTC . . TRBJ2-7 TRBV5-4
CASRQGWGTEAFF TGTGCCAGCCGACAGGGTTGGGGCACTGAAGCTTTCTTT . TRBD1 TRBJ1-1 TRBV7-8
CASSRTSGGYNEQFF TGTGCCAGCAGCCGCACTAGCGGGGGGTACAATGAGCAGTTCTTC . TRBD2 TRBJ2-1 TRBV7-3
CATSRRQSYEKLFF TGTGCCACCAGCAGGCGGCAGTCTTATGAAAAACTGTTTTTT . . TRBJ1-4 TRBV15
CASSQDHQIGQPQHF TGCGCCAGCAGCCAAGACCATCAAATCGGGCAGCCCCAGCATTTT . . TRBJ1-5 TRBV4-1
CASGESGGAWDEQFF TGTGCCAGCGGCGAAAGCGGGGGGGCCTGGGATGAGCAGTTCTTC . TRBD2 TRBJ2-1 TRBV6-5
CAISETGEAYSPLHF TGTGCCATCAGTGAAACGGGGGAGGCTTATTCACCCCTCCACTTT few . TRBJ1-6 TRBV10-3
CASSDQTSGGAHEQFF TGCGCCAGCAGTGACCAAACTAGCGGGGGGGCTCATGAGCAGTTCTTC many TRBD2 TRBJ2-1 TRBV10-2
CASSTGGSYEQYF TGTGCCAGTAGTACTGGGGGCTCTTACGAGCAGTACTTC few . TRBJ2-7 TRBV19
CASSLRYEQYF TGTGCCAGCAGCCTACGATACGAGCAGTACTTC . . TRBJ2-7 TRBV11-2
CAISESSGSPLHF TGTGCCATCAGTGAGTCGTCGGGTTCACCCCTCCACTTT . . TRBJ1-6 TRBV10-3
CASSPTDRAPEAFF TGTGCCAGTAGTCCAACGGACAGGGCCCCTGAAGCTTTCTTT . TRBD1 TRBJ1-1 TRBV19
CASSDRLTGVRTDTQYF TGTGCCAGCAGCGACCGTCTAACGGGGGTTCGCACAGATACGCAGTATTTT . . TRBJ2-3 TRBV9
CASSRQGANVGGTTDTQYF TGTGCCAGCAGCCGACAGGGGGCAAACGTCGGAGGGACCACAGATACGCAGTATTTT . TRBD1 TRBJ2-3 TRBV7-9
CASSLGQGGGYTF TGTGCCAGCAGTTTAGGACAGGGGGGTGGCTACACCTTC . TRBD1 TRBJ1-2 TRBV12-3/TRBV12-4
CASSVKSETQYF TGTGCCAGCAGCGTAAAATCAGAGACCCAGTACTTC . . TRBJ2-5 TRBV7-9
CASSVGLGLAGKWPGANVLTF TGTGCCAGCAGCGTAGGATTGGGACTAGCGGGGAAATGGCCTGGGGCCAACGTCCTGACTTTC . TRBD2 TRBJ2-6 TRBV9
CASSLADSNLSGNTIYF TGCGCCAGCAGCTTGGCCGACAGTAATCTCTCTGGAAACACCATATATTTT once . TRBJ1-3 TRBV5-1
CASSSPGQTNYGYTF TGCGCCAGCAGCTCCCCGGGACAGACTAACTATGGCTACACCTTC once TRBD1 TRBJ1-2 TRBV5-1
CASSLYGTAYEQYF TGTGCCAGCAGTCTCTACGGGACAGCCTACGAGCAGTACTTC . TRBD1 TRBJ2-7 TRBV28
CASLRGPANEQFF TGTGCCAGCCTCCGAGGGCCCGCCAATGAGCAGTTCTTC . . TRBJ2-1 TRBV12-3/TRBV12-4
CASSFSGQTYNEQFF TGTGCCAGCAGTTTTTCGGGACAGACCTACAATGAGCAGTTCTTC . TRBD1 TRBJ2-1 TRBV27
CASSQALAGGPTIRETQYF TGTGCCAGCAGCCAAGCACTAGCGGGGGGCCCGACCATTAGAGAGACCCAGTACTTC . TRBD2 TRBJ2-5 TRBV4-2
CASSSRQGNSPLHF TGTGCCAGTAGTTCCCGACAGGGAAATTCACCCCTCCACTTT few TRBD1 TRBJ1-6 TRBV19
CASSLRSGPVSNSPLHF TGTGCCAGCAGCTTGAGGTCGGGTCCGGTGTCAAATTCACCCCTCCACTTT . . TRBJ1-6 TRBV5-5
CASSQDRQGGTEAFF TGCGCCAGCAGCCAAGACCGGCAGGGAGGAACTGAAGCTTTCTTT once . TRBJ1-1 TRBV4-1
CASSLYGQGEGNTIYF TGTGCCAGCAGCTTGTATGGACAGGGGGAAGGAAACACCATATATTTT . TRBD1 TRBJ1-3 TRBV5-6
CSVDAGTGELFF TGCAGCGTTGACGCGGGGACCGGGGAGCTGTTTTTT . . TRBJ2-2 TRBV29-1
CASSLVTRDPPYEQYF TGTGCCAGCAGCTTGGTTACGCGGGATCCCCCCTACGAGCAGTACTTC . . TRBJ2-7 TRBV5-6
CSVEDPWLAGATDTQYF TGCAGCGTTGAAGATCCTTGGCTAGCGGGGGCCACAGATACGCAGTATTTT . TRBD2 TRBJ2-3 TRBV29-1
CASSPPGLIDGYTF TGTGCCAGTAGTCCGCCGGGACTTATTGATGGCTACACCTTC once . TRBJ1-2 TRBV19
CSVRGAAITDTQYF TGCAGCGTTCGTGGGGCAGCGATCACAGATACGCAGTATTTT . . TRBJ2-3 TRBV29-1
CASRSGTGGTEAFF TGTGCCAGCAGATCCGGGACAGGGGGCACTGAAGCTTTCTTT . TRBD1 TRBJ1-1 TRBV28
CASRGGTYRSGANVLTF TGCGCCAGCAGGGGAGGGACTTACCGCTCTGGGGCCAACGTCCTGACTTTC few TRBD2 TRBJ2-6 TRBV23-1
CATSRERVGKHNSPLHF TGTGCCACCAGCAGGGAGAGGGTAGGGAAGCATAATTCACCCCTCCACTTT . . TRBJ1-6 TRBV15
CASSSPTGGTFQETQYF TGTGCCAGCAGCTCACCGACAGGTGGTACGTTCCAAGAGACCCAGTACTTC . . TRBJ2-5 TRBV7-9
CSARDRGGTEAFF TGCAGCGCCAGGGACAGGGGAGGGACTGAAGCTTTCTTT . TRBD1 TRBJ1-1 TRBV29-1
CASSTYSTEAFF TGTGCCAGCAGCACATACAGCACTGAAGCTTTCTTT . . TRBJ1-1 TRBV7-2
CASSQGLAGSNPGGETQYF TGTGCCAGCAGCCAGGGACTAGCGGGATCTAACCCCGGGGGAGAGACCCAGTACTTC . TRBD2 TRBJ2-5 TRBV4-2
CATSRSAAAREQYF TGTGCCACCAGCAGGAGTGCGGCGGCACGGGAGCAGTACTTC . . TRBJ2-7 TRBV15
CASSRGASDQPQHF TGTGCCAGCTCACGAGGCGCGTCCGATCAGCCCCAGCATTTT . . TRBJ1-5 TRBV18
CASSISRSSYNEQFF TGTGCCAGTAGCATTTCCAGGTCCTCCTACAATGAGCAGTTCTTC . . TRBJ2-1 TRBV19
CASSSGQGDGYTF TGCGCCAGCAGCTCGGGACAGGGTGATGGCTACACCTTC few TRBD1 TRBJ1-2 TRBV5-1
CASSIDPGLYEQYF TGTGCCAGTAGTATAGATCCAGGGTTGTACGAGCAGTACTTC once . TRBJ2-7 TRBV19
CASSPTGDLYGYTF TGTGCCAGCAGCCCGACGGGGGACCTCTATGGCTACACCTTC many . TRBJ1-2 TRBV5-5
CATSRDREWSYGYTF TGTGCCACCAGCAGAGATCGCGAGTGGAGCTATGGCTACACCTTC . . TRBJ1-2 TRBV15
CASSSTGGPRNEKLFF TGTGCCAGCAGCTCGACAGGGGGCCCGAGAAATGAAAAACTGTTTTTT . TRBD1 TRBJ1-4 TRBV5-8
CATSPGTGFNQPQHF TGTGCCACCAGCCCCGGGACAGGGTTCAATCAGCCCCAGCATTTT . TRBD1 TRBJ1-5 TRBV15
CASSLVQGNSPLHF TGTGCCAGCAGTTTAGTTCAGGGAAATTCACCCCTCCACTTT few . TRBJ1-6 TRBV28
CASSPREGNYGYTF TGCGCCAGCAGCCCTAGGGAGGGTAACTATGGCTACACCTTC . . TRBJ1-2 TRBV5-1
CASSLLRVYSNQPQHF TGTGCCAGCAGTCTACTCAGGGTTTATAGCAATCAGCCCCAGCATTTT . . TRBJ1-5 TRBV28
CASSENRGYGVPFF TGTGCCAGCAGTGAGAACAGGGGATACGGCGTACCTTTCTTT . TRBD1 TRBJ1-1 TRBV6-4
CASSFQYTEAFF TGTGCCAGCAGCTTCCAGTACACTGAAGCTTTCTTT many . TRBJ1-1 TRBV7-2
CASSLNRDRGGYTF TGCGCCAGCAGCCTAAACCGGGACAGAGGTGGCTACACCTTC . TRBD1 TRBJ1-2 TRBV5-1
CASSEEVQYTF TGTGCCAGCAGTGAAGAAGTTCAGTACACCTTC . . TRBJ1-2 TRBV2
CASGPFTGEKLFF TGTGCCAGCGGCCCTTTCACGGGTGAAAAACTGTTTTTT . . TRBJ1-4 TRBV12-3/TRBV12-4